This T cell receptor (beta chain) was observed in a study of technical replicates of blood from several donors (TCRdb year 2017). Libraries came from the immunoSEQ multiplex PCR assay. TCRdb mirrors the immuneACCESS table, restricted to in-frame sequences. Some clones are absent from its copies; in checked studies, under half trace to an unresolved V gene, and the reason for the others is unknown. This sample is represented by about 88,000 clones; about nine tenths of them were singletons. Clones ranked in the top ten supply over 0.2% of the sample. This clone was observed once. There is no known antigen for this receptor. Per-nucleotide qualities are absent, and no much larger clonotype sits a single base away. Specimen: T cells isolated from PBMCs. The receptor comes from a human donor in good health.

The CDR3 has the sequence CASSVTGGQETQYF. The sequence in DNA is TGTGCCAGCAGCGTAACGGGGGGGCAAGAGACCCAGTACTTC. The sequence joins TRBV9 to TRBJ2-5; TRBD2 matches 8 bases in the middle. Per the germline V gene, SGDLS is the CDR1 and YYNGEE is the CDR2. V lost 1 base and J lost 2 bases, and the count of bases not matched to a germline gene is 1. The CDR3 has 14 amino acids, counting the end cysteine and phenylalanine. Just CDR3 DNA is preserved here, 42 bases in frame from base 1.